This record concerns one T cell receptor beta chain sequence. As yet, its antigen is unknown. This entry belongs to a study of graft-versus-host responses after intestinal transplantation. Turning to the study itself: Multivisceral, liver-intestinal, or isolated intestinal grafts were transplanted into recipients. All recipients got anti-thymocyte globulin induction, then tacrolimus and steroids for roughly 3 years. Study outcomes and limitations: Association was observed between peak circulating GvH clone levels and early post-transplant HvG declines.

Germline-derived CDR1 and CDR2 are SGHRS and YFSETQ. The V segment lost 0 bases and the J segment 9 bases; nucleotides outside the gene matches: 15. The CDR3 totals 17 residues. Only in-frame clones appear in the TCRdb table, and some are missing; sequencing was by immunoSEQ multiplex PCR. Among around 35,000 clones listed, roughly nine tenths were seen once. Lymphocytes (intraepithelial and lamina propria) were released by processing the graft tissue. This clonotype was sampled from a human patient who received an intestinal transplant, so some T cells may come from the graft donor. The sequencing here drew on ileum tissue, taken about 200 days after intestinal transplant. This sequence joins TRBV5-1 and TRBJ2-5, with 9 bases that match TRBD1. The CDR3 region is CASSLVSGQGAPVAQYF. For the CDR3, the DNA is TGCGCCAGCAGCTTGGTTTCGGGACAGGGAGCCCCCGTGGCCCAGTACTTC.